The T cell receptor (beta chain) under discussion was sequenced for a study of response to subunit inactivated influenza vaccine. TCRdb reprocessed the RT-PCR reads with MiXCR, giving one entry per CDR3 protein. The data contain roughly 780,000 distinct CDR3 sequences, around a sixth of them seen just once; the ten biggest clones take up 11%. The germline gives CDR1 SGHDT, CDR2 YYEEEE. This CDR3 is 12 amino acids long. V was pared by 4 bases and J by 5 bases, with 10 bases between. This sample comprised PBMCs from blood, obtained around 5 days after vaccination. V gene TRBV5-6 combines with J gene TRBJ2-7; D may match TRBD1 or TRBD2 (5 bases each). The TCR comes from a man aged 50 or older who received an inactivated influenza vaccine. The CDR3, as DNA: TGTGCCAGCAGCCCTGGGACGGACGAGCAGTACTTC. Translated, it gives CASSPGTDEQYF.